The rows below give T cell receptor beta chains drawn from one sample of a study of cytomegalovirus exposure and HLA in healthy donors. Clones were sequenced by immunoSEQ multiplex PCR, and TCRdb holds only the in-frame ones, with some missing. Of tens of thousands of clones listed, around 95% are singletons. Sequences were obtained from PBMCs. These receptor sequences come from a man aged 18 to 29 in good health and CMV-seronegative. CDR3s include the opening cysteine and the closing phenylalanine or tryptophan. Fields, in order: J gene, D gene, clone size, V gene, CDR3 DNA, CDR3 protein. A D gene is named only where the DNA matches it firmly. Only some rows state a clone size, as once, few, many or a class for expanded clones.

J gene: TRBJ2-2; D gene: .; clone size: .; V gene: TRBV6-5; CDR3 DNA: TGTGCCAGCAGTTTCGACCAGGCCGGGGAGCTGTTTTTT; CDR3 protein: CASSFDQAGELFF
J gene: TRBJ2-1; D gene: TRBD2; clone size: .; V gene: TRBV9; CDR3 DNA: TGTGCCAGCAGCGTAGGCGGGAGAATCAATGAGCAGTTCTTC; CDR3 protein: CASSVGGRINEQFF
J gene: TRBJ1-1; D gene: TRBD1; clone size: .; V gene: TRBV18; CDR3 DNA: TGTGCCAGCTCCCGGGACAGGGAAACTGAAGCTTTCTTT; CDR3 protein: CASSRDRETEAFF
J gene: TRBJ2-1; D gene: .; clone size: .; V gene: TRBV7-9; CDR3 DNA: TGTGCCAGCAGCTTACAAGGGGCGAGTGAGCAGTTCTTC; CDR3 protein: CASSLQGASEQFF
J gene: TRBJ2-2; D gene: .; clone size: .; V gene: TRBV19; CDR3 DNA: TGTGCCAGTAGCCCTTTTCCTGCGAACACCGGGGAGCTGTTTTTT; CDR3 protein: CASSPFPANTGELFF
J gene: TRBJ1-2; D gene: TRBD1; clone size: .; V gene: TRBV28; CDR3 DNA: TGTGCCAGCAGATTTGGACAGGGCGACTATGGCTACACCTTC; CDR3 protein: CASRFGQGDYGYTF
J gene: TRBJ1-1; D gene: .; clone size: .; V gene: TRBV11-3; CDR3 DNA: TGTGCCAGCAGCTTAGATCCCGGTCGACAGGTCTCCACTGAAGCTTTCTTT; CDR3 protein: CASSLDPGRQVSTEAFF
J gene: TRBJ2-2; D gene: .; clone size: .; V gene: TRBV9; CDR3 DNA: TGTGCCAGCAGCGTAGTTGGGGGAGGACGCACCGGGGAGCTGTTTTTT; CDR3 protein: CASSVVGGGRTGELFF
J gene: TRBJ1-1; D gene: TRBD1; clone size: .; V gene: TRBV19; CDR3 DNA: TGTGCCAGTAGTGCCGACAGGGCGAACACTGAAGCTTTCTTT; CDR3 protein: CASSADRANTEAFF
J gene: TRBJ1-2; D gene: TRBD1; clone size: .; V gene: TRBV6-4; CDR3 DNA: TGTGCCAGCAGTGACTCAGGGACAGGGTATGGCTACACCTTC; CDR3 protein: CASSDSGTGYGYTF
J gene: TRBJ2-2; D gene: .; clone size: once; V gene: TRBV11-2; CDR3 DNA: TGTGCCAGCAGCCTTGGGGAGCTGTTTTTT; CDR3 protein: CASSLGELFF
J gene: TRBJ2-3; D gene: TRBD1; clone size: once; V gene: TRBV15; CDR3 DNA: TGTGCCACCAGCAGACCATGGACAGGGGGCGTTACAGATACGCAGTATTTT; CDR3 protein: CATSRPWTGGVTDTQYF
J gene: TRBJ1-1; D gene: .; clone size: .; V gene: TRBV29-1; CDR3 DNA: TGCAGCGGTATTTTGAACACTGAAGCTTTCTTT; CDR3 protein: CSGILNTEAFF
J gene: TRBJ2-7; D gene: .; clone size: .; V gene: TRBV5-6; CDR3 DNA: TGTGCCAGCAGCTTGATTAGCGGAGTGACCTACGAGCAGTACTTC; CDR3 protein: CASSLISGVTYEQYF
J gene: TRBJ2-5; D gene: TRBD1; clone size: few; V gene: TRBV5-1; CDR3 DNA: TGCGCCAGCAGCCCGGGAAGTACAGGGGGCAAGGAGACCCAGTACTTC; CDR3 protein: CASSPGSTGGKETQYF
J gene: TRBJ1-1; D gene: .; clone size: .; V gene: TRBV7-9; CDR3 DNA: TGTGCCAGCAGCTGGGAGGGCACTGAAGCTTTCTTT; CDR3 protein: CASSWEGTEAFF
J gene: TRBJ1-2; D gene: TRBD1; clone size: few; V gene: TRBV29-1; CDR3 DNA: TGCAGCGTGGCGGGACAGGCGAACTATGGCTACACCTTC; CDR3 protein: CSVAGQANYGYTF
J gene: TRBJ1-4; D gene: .; clone size: .; V gene: TRBV7-9; CDR3 DNA: TGTGCCAGCAGCGGTCGCGGGGGGGACGAAAAACTGTTTTTT; CDR3 protein: CASSGRGGDEKLFF
J gene: TRBJ2-2; D gene: TRBD2; clone size: .; V gene: TRBV6-6; CDR3 DNA: TGTGCCAGCAGTTACACCCTAGCGGGAATCGGGGAGCTGTTTTTT; CDR3 protein: CASSYTLAGIGELFF
J gene: TRBJ2-4; D gene: TRBD2; clone size: once; V gene: TRBV2; CDR3 DNA: TGTGCCAGCAGCGTGGATGGACTAGCCCAAAACATTCAGTACTTC; CDR3 protein: CASSVDGLAQNIQYF
J gene: TRBJ1-5; D gene: TRBD1; clone size: once; V gene: TRBV2; CDR3 DNA: TGTGCCAGCCGGGACAGGGGCAATCAGCCCCAGCATTTT; CDR3 protein: CASRDRGNQPQHF
J gene: TRBJ2-7; D gene: TRBD1; clone size: once; V gene: TRBV6-6; CDR3 DNA: TGTGCCAGCAGTTACTCGGTTTCCAGGGGGCTTAACGAGCAGTACTTC; CDR3 protein: CASSYSVSRGLNEQYF
J gene: TRBJ2-5; D gene: .; clone size: .; V gene: TRBV6-5; CDR3 DNA: TGTGCCAGCAGTTACCTGGGACTCCCGCCAGAGACCCAGTACTTC; CDR3 protein: CASSYLGLPPETQYF
J gene: TRBJ2-7; D gene: TRBD1; clone size: once; V gene: TRBV6-5; CDR3 DNA: TGTGCCAGCAGACGGGACAGGGTCTACGAGCAGTACTTC; CDR3 protein: CASRRDRVYEQYF
J gene: TRBJ1-2; D gene: .; clone size: .; V gene: TRBV27; CDR3 DNA: TGTGCCAGCAGTTTAAGGCAGGGGAACGGCTACACCTTC; CDR3 protein: CASSLRQGNGYTF
J gene: TRBJ1-4; D gene: .; clone size: .; V gene: TRBV5-6; CDR3 DNA: TGTGCCAGCAGCTTGGTCTCGGCAACTAATGAAAAACTGTTTTTT; CDR3 protein: CASSLVSATNEKLFF
J gene: TRBJ1-5; D gene: .; clone size: .; V gene: TRBV6-5; CDR3 DNA: TGTGCCAGCAGTTACTCAGGGGATAGCAATCAGCCCCAGCATTTT; CDR3 protein: CASSYSGDSNQPQHF
J gene: TRBJ1-2; D gene: .; clone size: .; V gene: TRBV12-2; CDR3 DNA: TGTGCAAGTCGCTTAGGGGGCATGTACTATGGCTACACCTTC; CDR3 protein: CASRLGGMYYGYTF
J gene: TRBJ1-1; D gene: TRBD1; clone size: .; V gene: TRBV18; CDR3 DNA: TGTGCCAGCTCACCTCCGACAGGGGGCAACACTGAAGCTTTCTTT; CDR3 protein: CASSPPTGGNTEAFF
J gene: TRBJ2-3; D gene: .; clone size: .; V gene: TRBV29-1; CDR3 DNA: TGCAGCGTTGTTCTGGGCACGGGGTCGCAGTATTTT; CDR3 protein: CSVVLGTGSQYF
J gene: TRBJ2-3; D gene: TRBD1; clone size: .; V gene: TRBV2; CDR3 DNA: TGTGCCAGCAGTGGTTGGGGGGACAGGAGCACAGATACGCAGTATTTT; CDR3 protein: CASSGWGDRSTDTQYF
J gene: TRBJ2-7; D gene: TRBD1; clone size: .; V gene: TRBV27; CDR3 DNA: TGTGCCAGCAGCCTAACAGGGGGAAGCAACTACGAGCAGTACTTC; CDR3 protein: CASSLTGGSNYEQYF
J gene: TRBJ1-1; D gene: .; clone size: .; V gene: TRBV20-1; CDR3 DNA: TGCAGTGCTAAATTCGGGTCTGAAGCTTTCTTT; CDR3 protein: CSAKFGSEAFF
J gene: TRBJ2-7; D gene: TRBD1; clone size: .; V gene: TRBV2; CDR3 DNA: TGTGCCAGCAGCGACCTACCGGGACAGGGGGGCTACGAGCAGTACTTC; CDR3 protein: CASSDLPGQGGYEQYF
J gene: TRBJ2-5; D gene: TRBD1; clone size: .; V gene: TRBV7-2; CDR3 DNA: TGTGCCAGCACCGGGACAGGGGGAAAGACCCAGTACTTC; CDR3 protein: CASTGTGGKTQYF
J gene: TRBJ2-5; D gene: .; clone size: .; V gene: TRBV27; CDR3 DNA: TGTGCCAGCAGTTTATCCCCCCTTTCAGGGCAAGAGACCCAGTACTTC; CDR3 protein: CASSLSPLSGQETQYF
J gene: TRBJ2-7; D gene: .; clone size: .; V gene: TRBV19; CDR3 DNA: TGTGCCAGTAGTACCGCCCGAGAGTTCTACGAGCAGTACTTC; CDR3 protein: CASSTAREFYEQYF